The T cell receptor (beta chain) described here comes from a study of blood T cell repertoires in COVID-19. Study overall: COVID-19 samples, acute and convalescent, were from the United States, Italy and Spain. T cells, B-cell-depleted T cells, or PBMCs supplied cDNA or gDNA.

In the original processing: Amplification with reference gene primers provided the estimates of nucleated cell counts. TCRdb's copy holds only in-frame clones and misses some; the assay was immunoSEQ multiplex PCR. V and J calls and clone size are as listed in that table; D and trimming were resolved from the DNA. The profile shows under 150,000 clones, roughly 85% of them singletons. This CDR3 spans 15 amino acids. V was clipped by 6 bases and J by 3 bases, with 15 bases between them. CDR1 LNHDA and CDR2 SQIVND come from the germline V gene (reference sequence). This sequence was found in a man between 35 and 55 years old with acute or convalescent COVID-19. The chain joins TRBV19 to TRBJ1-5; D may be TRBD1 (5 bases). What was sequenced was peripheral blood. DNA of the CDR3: TGTGCCAGTAGAAGGGGCGGTGCCCCCAATCAGCCCCAGCATTTT. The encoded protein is CASRRGGAPNQPQHF.